These 23 T cell receptor beta chains share one sample of origin, sequenced in a study of cytomegalovirus exposure and HLA in healthy donors. With 60 Vbeta and 13 Jbeta primers, the PCR was carried out. TCRdb's table, derived via immunoSEQ multiplex PCR, lists solely in-frame clones and lacks some. The sample has under 250,000 clones, roughly 80% seen once. Sequences were obtained from PBMCs. The origin of the receptors is a male donor in good health and CMV-seronegative.

V and J are TRBV7-9 and TRBJ2-7, with 9 bases fitting TRBD1. In germline, CDR1 is SEHNR, CDR2 FQNEAQ (reference sequence). V lost 4 bases to trimming and J lost 3 bases; unmatched junction nucleotides: 4. This CDR3 region has 14 residues. The CDR3 DNA is TGTGCCAGCAGCTCGACAGGGGGGTACTACGAGCAGTACTTC. It translates to CASSSTGGYYEQYF.

The chain has TRBV29-1 and TRBJ1-1, with TRBD1 matching over 7 bases. V lost 6 bases to trimming and J lost 1 base; unmatched junction nucleotides: 8. Germline-derived CDR1 and CDR2 are SQVTM and ANQGSEA. The CDR3 contains 14 residues. The CDR3 DNA reads TGCAGCGTCCCCGTCGGGACAGCGAACACTGAAGCTTTCTTT. Translated, it gives CSVPVGTANTEAFF.

This clone was observed once. The V and J genes are TRBV7-9 and TRBJ2-7; TRBD2 matches 11 bases. The germline gives CDR1 SEHNR, CDR2 FQNEAQ (reference sequence). The CDR3 is 14 residues long. With 4 bases clipped from V and 4 bases from J, the junction kept 3 bases outside the gene matches. The DNA of the CDR3 is TGTGCCAGCAGCTCCGGGACTAGCGGATACGAGCAGTACTTC. Its translation: CASSSGTSGYEQYF.

This chain connects TRBV9 to TRBJ2-5; 9 bases match TRBD1. The DNA end is a closer match to TRBJ2-7, so the J assignment may be wrong. This CDR3 region has 15 residues. Per the germline V gene, CDR1 is SGDLS and CDR2 is YYNGEE. The CDR3 DNA reads as TGTGCCAGCAGCCCCCACAGGGGGCGCGGCTACGAGCAGTACTTC. This codes for CASSPHRGRGYEQYF.

The chain couples TRBV7-9 to TRBJ2-7; 7 bases fit TRBD2. The CDR3 loop spans 13 amino acids. Germline CDR1 is SEHNR and CDR2 is FQNEAQ (reference sequence). V lost 0 bases and J lost 6; bases outside the gene matches: 2. CDR3 DNA: TGTGCCAGCAGCTTAGCGCCGGGGGGCGAGCAGTACTTC. It codes for CASSLAPGGEQYF. Combining the CDR3 with reference TRBV7-9 and TRBJ2-7 gives the whole variable domain DTGVSQNPRHKITKRGQNVTFRCDPISEHNRLYWYRQTLGQGPEFLTYFQNEAQLEKSRLLSDRFSAERPKGSFSTLEIQRTEQGDSAMYLCASSLAPGGEQYFGPGTRLTVT.

This clone showed up just a few times. This chain links TRBV6-1 with TRBJ1-5, with no clear D. CDR3 length: 16 amino acids. The V end lost 2 bases, the J end lost 2 bases, and 13 bases lay between the germline ends. The germline V gene has CDR1 MNHNS and CDR2 SASEGT. CDR3 residues: CASSERGGVGNQPQHF. The CDR3 DNA is TGTGCCAGCAGTGAACGAGGCGGGGTTGGCAATCAGCCCCAGCATTTT.

The V call is TRBV6-5, the J call TRBJ1-1, with D unclear. The CDR3 extends over 15 amino acids. Germline assignment: CDR1 MNHEY and CDR2 SVGAGI. Between the trimmed V and J ends, which lost 5 bases and 8 bases, there was a span of 21 bases. CDR3 amino acids: CASSQPGLLAREAFF. In nucleotides, the CDR3 is TGTGCCAGCAGTCAACCAGGACTACTCGCCCGAGAAGCTTTCTTT.

The V and J genes are TRBV9 and TRBJ2-7; TRBD2 is a possible D gene (7 bases). V was shortened by 0 bases and J by 3 bases, with 19 bases between the two germline ends. Germline values: CDR1 SGDLS, CDR2 YYNGEE. This CDR3 comprises 17 residues. The CDR3: CASSVEGGGASGYEQYF. CDR3 nucleotide sequence: TGTGCCAGCAGCGTAGAAGGAGGGGGGGCCTCCGGCTACGAGCAGTACTTC.

The chain has TRBV11-2 and TRBJ2-3; 7 positions agree with TRBD2. This CDR3 contains 15 residues. Germline V gene lookup returns CDR1 SGHAT and CDR2 FQNNGV. Trimming at V came to 5 bases and at J to 4 bases, leaving 9 bases not matched to a gene. The CDR3 region has the DNA TGTGCCAGCAGCCATACTAATGCGGGAGCAGATACGCAGTATTTT. The encoded protein is CASSHTNAGADTQYF.

The chain links TRBV6-4 to TRBJ1-5; 9 nucleotides align to TRBD1. The CDR3 loop spans 14 amino acids. CDR1 is MRHNA, CDR2 SNTAGT, per germline. Trimming cost V 4 bases and J 9 bases; bases outside gene matches: 7. Here the CDR3 reads CASSAGTGSLPQHF. The CDR3 coding sequence is TGTGCCAGCAGTGCGGGGACAGGGAGCCTGCCCCAGCATTTT.

The J gene is TRBJ2-5, the V gene TRBV9, with D possibly being TRBD2 (6 bases). This CDR3 comprises 16 residues. Germline V gene sequence: CDR1 SGDLS, CDR2 YYNGEE. The V end lost 3 bases, the J end lost 11 bases, and 26 bases lay between the germline ends. CDR3: CASSAYSGSETAEQYF. In DNA, the CDR3 is TGTGCCAGCAGCGCCTATAGCGGAAGTGAAACGGCAGAGCAGTACTTC.

The rearrangement links TRBV7-3 to TRBJ2-5, with D perhaps TRBD2 (5 bases). The germline V gene encodes CDR1 SGHTA and CDR2 FQGTGA. Trimming stripped 0 bases from V and 5 bases from J, with 16 bases between. The CDR3 has 16 residues. This CDR3 reads CASSLTRINRGETQYF. CDR3 sequence (DNA): TGTGCCAGCAGCTTAACCCGGATAAATCGGGGTGAGACCCAGTACTTC.

In the case of this clone: Its ends do not fully match the called genes, so a read error is possible. The sample holds other DNA sequences that translate to the same CDR3. This chain joins TRBV30 and TRBJ1-2; 7 bases line up with TRBD1. Per the germline V gene, CDR1 is GTSNPN and CDR2 is SVGIG (reference sequence). CDR3 length: 12 residues. CDR3 bases: TGTGCCTGGAGGCAGGGGGGATATGGCTACACCTTT. Translating it yields CAWRQGGYGYTF.

Written as DNA, the CDR3 is TGTGCCAGCAGTGAGGTACAGGGGGCTAGGAATGAGCAGTTCTTC. Its translation: CASSEVQGARNEQFF. The rearrangement joins TRBV6-1 to TRBJ2-1; 9 positions agree with TRBD1. This CDR3 contains 15 residues. The junction had 7 bases not matched to a gene; V was cut back by 3 bases and J by 7 bases. Germline CDR1 is MNHNS and CDR2 is SASEGT.

V gene TRBV29-1 combines with J gene TRBJ2-5; TRBD1 aligns across 8 bases. Trimming at V came to 5 bases and at J to 5 bases, leaving 7 bases not matched to a gene. Germline V lookup: CDR1 SQVTM, CDR2 ANQGSEA. The CDR3 consists of 13 residues. The CDR3 protein is CSVPTGVAETQYF. The CDR3 DNA follows: TGCAGCGTTCCGACAGGGGTCGCGGAGACCCAGTACTTC.

The chain uses TRBV11-2 and TRBJ1-2; the D is unclear. Germline V gives CDR1 SGHAT, CDR2 FQNNGV. V was cut by 5 bases and J by 1 base, with 8 bases left in between. CDR3 length: 13 residues. The CDR3 here is CASSPGVNYGYTF. The CDR3 nucleotides are TGTGCCAGCAGCCCCGGGGTTAACTATGGCTACACCTTC.

V and J are TRBV2 and TRBJ1-1; possibly TRBD1 for D (6 bases). Trimming cost V 6 bases and J 8 bases, with 16 bases left between them. CDR1 is SNHLY, CDR2 FYNNEI, per germline. The length of the CDR3 is 13 residues. DNA for the CDR3: TGTGCCAGCAGAGATCAGACAGGAAACGAAGCTTTCTTT. As protein: CASRDQTGNEAFF.

The CDR3 DNA sequence: TGTGCCAGCTCACCAATGGCAGGGGGTGAAACCGGGGAGCTGTTTTTT. Its translation: CASSPMAGGETGELFF. The chain joins TRBV18 to TRBJ2-2; TRBD1 matches 7 bases. This CDR3 is built from 16 residues. V was clipped by 2 bases and J by 5 bases; unmatched bases: 8. The germline V gene has CDR1 KGHSH and CDR2 LQKENI. Full variable domain (rest looked up from reference TRBV18 and TRBJ2-2): NAGVMQNPRHLVRRRGQEARLRCSPMKGHSHVYWYRQLPEEGLKFMVYLQKENIIDESGMPKERFSAEFPKEGPSILRIQQVVRGDSAAYFCASSPMAGGETGELFFGEGSRLTVL.

The rearrangement uses TRBV27 and TRBJ2-7; 9 bases align to TRBD2. Germline trimming cut 2 bases from V and 0 bases from J; bases unmatched to any gene: 23. CDR3 length: 22 amino acids. From germline, CDR1 is MNHEY and CDR2 SMNVEV (reference sequence). Here the CDR3 DNA reads TGTGCCAGCAGTTTACTCACTCCATGGGGCGGGAGGGCCAGGATTTTCTCCTACGAGCAGTACTTC. This encodes CASSLLTPWGGRARIFSYEQYF.

This chain joins TRBV5-1 and TRBJ2-5; TRBD2 matches 11 bases. The J call may be mistaken, given a closer DNA end match to TRBJ2-7. This CDR3 contains 12 residues. Germline lookup yields CDR1 SGHRS and CDR2 YFSETQ. This CDR3 reads CASSLAGGEQYF. The CDR3 DNA follows: TGCGCCAGCAGCCTAGCGGGGGGCGAGCAGTACTTC.

This chain joins TRBV27 and TRBJ2-7; 9 bases match TRBD2. CDR1 MNHEY and CDR2 SMNVEV come from the germline V gene (reference sequence). The ends lost 10 bases at V and 0 bases at J; junction bases unmatched: 4. CDR3 length: 13 amino acids. In DNA form, the CDR3 reads TGTGCCACTAGAGCGGGGGGCTCCTACGAGCAGTACTTC. Its protein product is CATRAGGSYEQYF.

This clone was found a few times. The V and J genes are TRBV11-2 and TRBJ2-2; the D gene is possibly TRBD1 (6 bases). V lost 0 bases and J lost 1, with 6 bases in between. Germline assignment: CDR1 SGHAT and CDR2 FQNNGV. The CDR3 extends over 15 amino acids. CDR3 in DNA: TGTGCCAGCAGCTTAGAAGGGGGGAACACCGGGGAGCTGTTTTTT. This sequence encodes CASSLEGGNTGELFF.

The V and J genes are TRBV2 and TRBJ1-2, with 8 nucleotides matching TRBD1. Trimming at V came to 9 bases and at J to 3 bases, leaving 9 bases not matched to a gene. CDR1 and CDR2 (germline): SNHLY, FYNNEI. The CDR3 is 14 amino acids. This CDR3 is CASQSGGPDYGYTF. In DNA form, the CDR3 reads TGTGCCAGTCAATCAGGGGGCCCAGACTATGGCTACACCTTC.